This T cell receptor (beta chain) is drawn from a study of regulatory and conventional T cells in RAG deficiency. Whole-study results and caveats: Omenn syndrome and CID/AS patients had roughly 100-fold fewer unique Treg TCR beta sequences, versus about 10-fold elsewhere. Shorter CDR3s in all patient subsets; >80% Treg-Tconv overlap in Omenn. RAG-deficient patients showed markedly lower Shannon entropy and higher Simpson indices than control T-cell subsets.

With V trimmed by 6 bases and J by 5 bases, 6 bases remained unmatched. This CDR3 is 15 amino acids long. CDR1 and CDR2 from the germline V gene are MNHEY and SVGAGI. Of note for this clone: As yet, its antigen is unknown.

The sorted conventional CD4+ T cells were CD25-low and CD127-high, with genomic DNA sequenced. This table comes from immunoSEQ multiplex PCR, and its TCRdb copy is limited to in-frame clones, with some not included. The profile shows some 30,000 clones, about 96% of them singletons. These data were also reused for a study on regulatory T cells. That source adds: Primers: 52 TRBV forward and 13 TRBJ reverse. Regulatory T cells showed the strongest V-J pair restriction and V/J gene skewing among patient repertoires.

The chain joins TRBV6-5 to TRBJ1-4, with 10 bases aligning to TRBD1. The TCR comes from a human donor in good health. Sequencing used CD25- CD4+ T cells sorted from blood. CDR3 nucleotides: TGTGCCAGCAGCCCACCGGGACAGGGGAATGAAAAACTGTTTTTT. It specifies CASSPPGQGNEKLFF.